This TCR beta chain was found in a study of post-analysis software for immune sequencing data. Study details: Courses of disease covered relapsing-remitting, secondary progressive and progressive-relapsing multiple sclerosis. Study conclusions and caveats: Roughly 5 TRBV segments (TRBV5-6, TRBV5-1 and TRBV20-1 among them) occurred more frequently in patients than in controls. F measure grouped same-batch samples tightly together. Controls' normalized Chao1 diversity significantly exceeded that of multiple sclerosis patients.

Tagging with unique molecular identifiers was a feature of the TCR beta cDNA libraries. Around 460,000 cDNA molecules came from about 1 to 10 million T cells. MiXCR was run by TCRdb on the PCR reads, yielding one entry per CDR3 protein. The table has over 150,000 distinct CDR3 sequences, approximately 31% seen once; the top ten hold 1.5%. This clonotype was detected a few times. The antigen remains undetermined. V was cut by 3 bases and J by 8 bases, with 14 bases left in between. Germline V gene lookup returns CDR1 SGHRS and CDR2 YFSETQ. The CDR3 is made up of 13 amino acids. Source material: blood. The rearrangement links TRBV5-1 to TRBJ1-1; maybe TRBD1 (5 bases). This receptor was taken from a girl between 5 and 17 years old with multiple sclerosis. The CDR3 DNA sequence: TGCGCCAGCAGCTCATCAGGGATGGGAGAAGCTTTCTTT. Translation: CASSSSGMGEAFF.